The 7 T cell receptor beta chains presented below share a single source sample, sequenced in a study of T cell responses to AZD1222 COVID-19 vaccine. Repertoires were generated with immunoSEQ multiplex PCR, while TCRdb's copy carries only in-frame clones and drops some. In the table there are 90,000 to 150,000 clones, over 85% of which are singletons. The sample was peripheral blood, taken on day 0 of AZD1222 vaccination. Receptor source: an adult in good health.

The V call is TRBV7-9, the J call TRBJ2-7; no definite D call. CDR1 and CDR2 from the germline V gene are SEHNR and FQNEAQ (reference sequence). There are 13 residues in the CDR3. Trimming shortened V by 7 bases and J by 7 bases, and 17 bases separated the two germline ends. CDR3 nucleotides: TGTGCCAGCAATGACTTAATTTTGGGGGAGCAGTACTTC. Its protein is CASNDLILGEQYF. Based on the CDR3 plus reference TRBV7-9 and TRBJ2-7, the full variable domain is DTGVSQNPRHKITKRGQNVTFRCDPISEHNRLYWYRQTLGQGPEFLTYFQNEAQLEKSRLLSDRFSAERPKGSFSTLEIQRTEQGDSAMYLCASNDLILGEQYFGPGTRLTVT.

V is TRBV13 and J is TRBJ1-3; tentative D call: TRBD1 (6 bases). CDR1 is PRHDT and CDR2 is FYEKMQ in the germline V gene (reference sequence). This CDR3 has 14 residues. V shed 2 bases and J shed 2 bases, with 7 bases lying between them. The CDR3 nucleotides read TGTGCCAGCAGCTTAACAGGGACTGGAAACACCATATATTTT. Amino acid sequence: CASSLTGTGNTIYF.

V and J are TRBV4-1 and TRBJ2-1; 9 positions agree with TRBD2. The CDR3 runs to 15 residues. The ends lost 2 bases at V and 5 bases at J; junction bases unmatched: 4. CDR1 and CDR2 (germline): MGHRA, YSYEKL. CDR3 DNA sequence: TGCGCCAGCAGCCAACTAGCGGGGATAAACAATGAGCAGTTCTTC. It encodes CASSQLAGINNEQFF.

The CDR3 spells CASSSGTANYTF. CDR3 nucleotides: TGTGCCAGCAGTTCCGGGACAGCGAACTACACCTTC. The chain employs TRBV28 and TRBJ1-2; 7 bases agree with TRBD1. The V gene's germline CDR1 is MDHEN and CDR2 SYDVKM. The CDR3 contains 12 residues. V lost 4 bases to trimming and J lost 10 bases; unmatched junction nucleotides: 6.

The rearrangement uses TRBV5-1 and TRBJ1-1; 7 bases align to TRBD1. CDR1 is SGHRS and CDR2 is YFSETQ in the germline V gene. With 4 bases clipped from V and 0 bases from J, the junction kept 6 bases outside the gene matches. This CDR3 has 15 residues. CDR3 sequence (DNA): TGCGCCAGCAGCGCAAGACAGGGACTGAACACTGAAGCTTTCTTT. This translates into CASSARQGLNTEAFF.

The chain links TRBV11-2 to TRBJ1-5; D is unresolved. Germline CDR1 and CDR2: SGHAT and FQNNGV. V was shortened by 4 bases and J by 6 bases, with 13 bases between the two germline ends. The CDR3 is 14 residues long. Written as DNA, the CDR3 is TGTGCCAGCAGCTCCAGCCCCGTGAGTCAGCCCCAGCATTTT. It codes for CASSSSPVSQPQHF.

The chain is built from TRBV7-2 and TRBJ1-1; the match to TRBD1 covers 8 bases. The CDR3 length is 14 residues. Per the germline V gene, CDR1 is SGHTA and CDR2 is FQGNSA. V shed 5 bases and J 3 bases; nucleotides not matched to a gene: 5. CDR3 in amino acids: CASSKDRVYTEAFF. CDR3 DNA: TGTGCCAGCAGCAAGGACAGGGTGTACACTGAAGCTTTCTTT.